This is a list of T cell receptor beta chains from one sample in a study of cytomegalovirus exposure and HLA in healthy donors. Some clones are missing from TCRdb's copy, which holds only in-frame ones; the method was immunoSEQ multiplex PCR. This table holds about 200,000 clones, 81% found once. Sequenced sample: PBMCs. The receptors here all came from a woman in her twenties or thirties in good health and CMV-seronegative. CDR3s include the opening cysteine and the closing phenylalanine or tryptophan. The D gene is left open where the match is weak. A clone size is listed for some rows: how often the clone was seen (once, few, many), or a class if it is expanded.

>TRBJ1-1|TRBV5-1|NA|NA
CASRGHPRNTEAFF
TGCGCCAGCAGGGGACACCCGAGGAACACTGAAGCTTTCTTT
>TRBJ1-1|TRBV7-7|many|NA
CASSPFGGHTEAFF
TGTGCCAGCAGCCCATTCGGGGGACACACTGAAGCTTTCTTT
>TRBJ1-2|TRBV30|NA|NA
CAWSGARYGYTF
TGTGCCTGGAGTGGTGCCAGATATGGCTACACCTTC
>TRBJ1-3|TRBV25-1|few|TRBD1
CASSSATGPGNTIYF
TGTGCCAGCAGTTCAGCGACAGGGCCGGGAAACACCATATATTTT
>TRBJ1-2|TRBV6-1|few|TRBD1
CASTFTWTGGEGYTF
TGTGCCAGCACCTTTACTTGGACAGGGGGCGAGGGCTACACCTTC
>TRBJ1-6|TRBV18|NA|NA
CASLRQENSPLHF
TGTGCCAGCTTAAGACAGGAGAATTCACCCCTCCACTTT
>TRBJ2-7|TRBV5-1|NA|TRBD2
CASSPRGGGDVYEQYF
TGCGCCAGCAGCCCCCGTGGGGGGGGTGACGTCTACGAGCAGTACTTC
>TRBJ2-2|TRBV7-7|few|TRBD1
CASSLRQGRNTGELFF
TGTGCCAGCAGCTTAAGACAGGGGAGAAACACCGGGGAGCTGTTTTTT
>TRBJ1-2|TRBV4-1|NA|TRBD1
CASSQVGLEGTDF
TGCGCCAGCAGCCAAGTAGGTCTAGAAGGGACAGACTTC
>TRBJ1-4|TRBV30|NA|NA
CAWSAPPSSEKLFF
TGTGCCTGGAGTGCTCCCCCATCGAGTGAAAAACTGTTTTTT
>TRBJ2-3|TRBV2|NA|TRBD1
CASSDNRGTTDTQYF
TGTGCCAGCAGTGACAACAGGGGTACCACAGATACGCAGTATTTT
>TRBJ2-1|TRBV5-1|NA|NA
CASSVDALRGSYNEQFF
TGCGCCAGCAGCGTGGACGCGCTCAGAGGGTCCTACAATGAGCAGTTCTTC
>TRBJ1-5|TRBV15|NA|NA
CATSRYGTPYQPQHF
TGTGCCACCAGCCGTTACGGGACACCTTATCAGCCCCAGCATTTT